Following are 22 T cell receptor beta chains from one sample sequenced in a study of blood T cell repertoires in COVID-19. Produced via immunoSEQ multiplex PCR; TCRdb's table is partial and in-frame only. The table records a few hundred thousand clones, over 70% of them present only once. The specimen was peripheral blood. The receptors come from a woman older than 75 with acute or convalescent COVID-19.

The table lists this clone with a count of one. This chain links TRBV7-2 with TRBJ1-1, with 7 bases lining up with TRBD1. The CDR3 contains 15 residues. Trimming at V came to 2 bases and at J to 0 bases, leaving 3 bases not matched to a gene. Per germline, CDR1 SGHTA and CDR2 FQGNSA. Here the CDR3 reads CASSLLDRMNTEAFF. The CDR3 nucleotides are TGTGCCAGCAGCTTACTGGACAGGATGAACACTGAAGCTTTCTTT.

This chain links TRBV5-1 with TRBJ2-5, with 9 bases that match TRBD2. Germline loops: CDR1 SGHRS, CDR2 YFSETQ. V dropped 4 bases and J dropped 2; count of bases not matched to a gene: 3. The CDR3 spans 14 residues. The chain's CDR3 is CASSVAGGQETQYF. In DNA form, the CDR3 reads TGCGCCAGCAGCGTTGCGGGGGGGCAAGAGACCCAGTACTTC.

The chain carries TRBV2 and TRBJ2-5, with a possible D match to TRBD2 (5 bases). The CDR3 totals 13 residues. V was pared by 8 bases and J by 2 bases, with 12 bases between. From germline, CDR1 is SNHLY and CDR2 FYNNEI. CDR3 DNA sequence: TGTGCCAGCGGAGGTGGCAGGCAAGAGACCCAGTACTTC. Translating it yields CASGGGRQETQYF.

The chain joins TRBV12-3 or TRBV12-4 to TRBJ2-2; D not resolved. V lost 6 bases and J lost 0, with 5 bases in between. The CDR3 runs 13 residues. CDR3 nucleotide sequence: TGTGCCAGCAGGGGCCCGAACACCGGGGAGCTGTTTTTT. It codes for CASRGPNTGELFF.

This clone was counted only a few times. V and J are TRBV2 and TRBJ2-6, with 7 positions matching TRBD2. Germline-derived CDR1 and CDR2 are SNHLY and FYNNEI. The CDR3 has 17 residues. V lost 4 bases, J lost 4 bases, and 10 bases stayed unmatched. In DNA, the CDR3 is TGTGCCAGCAGTGGGGAGGGTGCCTCAGGGGGGGCCAACGTCCTGACTTTC. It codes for CASSGEGASGGANVLTF. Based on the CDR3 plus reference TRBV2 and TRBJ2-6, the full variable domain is EPEVTQTPSHQVTQMGQEVILRCVPISNHLYFYWYRQILGQKVEFLVSFYNNEISEKSEIFDDQFSVERPDGSNFTLKIRSTKLEDSAMYFCASSGEGASGGANVLTFGAGSRLTVL.

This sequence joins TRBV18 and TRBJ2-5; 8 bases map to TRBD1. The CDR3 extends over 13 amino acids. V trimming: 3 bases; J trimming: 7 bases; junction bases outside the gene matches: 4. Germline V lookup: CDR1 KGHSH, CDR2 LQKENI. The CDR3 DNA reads TGTGCCAGCTCACCCGGACAGGGACCGACCCAGTACTTC. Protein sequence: CASSPGQGPTQYF.

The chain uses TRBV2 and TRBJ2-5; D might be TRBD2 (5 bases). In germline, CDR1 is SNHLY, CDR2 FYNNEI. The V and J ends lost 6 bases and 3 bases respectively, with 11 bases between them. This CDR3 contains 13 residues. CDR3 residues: CASSQRQKETQYF. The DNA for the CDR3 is TGTGCCAGCAGCCAGCGGCAGAAAGAGACCCAGTACTTC.

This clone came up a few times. The CDR3 protein is CASSRTPSYEQYF. The CDR3 DNA reads TGTGCCAGCAGTAGGACTCCAAGCTACGAGCAGTACTTC. The V and J genes are TRBV27 and TRBJ2-7; tentatively, D is TRBD2 (5 bases). With 5 bases removed from V and 3 bases from J, the gap between germline ends came to 11 bases. The CDR3 spans 13 residues. CDR1 is MNHEY, CDR2 SMNVEV, per germline (reference sequence).

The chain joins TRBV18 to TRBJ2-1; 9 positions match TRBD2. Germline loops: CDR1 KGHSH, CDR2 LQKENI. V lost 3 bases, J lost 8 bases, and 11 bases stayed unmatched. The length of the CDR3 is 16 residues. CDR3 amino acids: CASSPTAGGTGHEQFF. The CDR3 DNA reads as TGTGCCAGCTCACCTACAGCGGGAGGAACTGGCCATGAGCAGTTCTTC.

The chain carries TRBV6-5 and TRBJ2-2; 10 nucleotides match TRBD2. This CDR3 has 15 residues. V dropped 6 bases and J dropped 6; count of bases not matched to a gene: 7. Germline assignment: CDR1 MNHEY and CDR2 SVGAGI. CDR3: CASRIQSGGAGELFF. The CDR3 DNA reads TGTGCCAGCAGAATTCAGAGCGGGGGGGCCGGGGAGCTGTTTTTT.

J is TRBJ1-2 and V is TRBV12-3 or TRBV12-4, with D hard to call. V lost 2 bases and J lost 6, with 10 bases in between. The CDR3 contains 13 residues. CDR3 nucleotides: TGTGCCAGCAGTTTACGGGGATTAGATGGCTACACCTTC. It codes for CASSLRGLDGYTF.

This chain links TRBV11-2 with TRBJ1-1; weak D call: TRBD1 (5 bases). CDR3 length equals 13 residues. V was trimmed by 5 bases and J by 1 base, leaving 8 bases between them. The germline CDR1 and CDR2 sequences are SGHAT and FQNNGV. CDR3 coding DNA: TGTGCCAGCAGCCCAGGACAGAACACTGAAGCTTTCTTT. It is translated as CASSPGQNTEAFF.

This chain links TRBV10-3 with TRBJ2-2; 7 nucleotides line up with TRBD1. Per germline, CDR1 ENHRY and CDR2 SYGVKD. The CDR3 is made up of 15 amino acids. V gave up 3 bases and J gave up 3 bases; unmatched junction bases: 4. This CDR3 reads CAISETGADTGELFF. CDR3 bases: TGTGCCATCAGTGAAACAGGGGCGGACACCGGGGAGCTGTTTTTT.

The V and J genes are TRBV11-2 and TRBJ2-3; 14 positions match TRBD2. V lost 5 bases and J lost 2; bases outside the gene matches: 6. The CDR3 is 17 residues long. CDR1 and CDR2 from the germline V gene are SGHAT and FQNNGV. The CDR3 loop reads CASSPRLAGGTTDTQYF. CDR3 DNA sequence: TGTGCCAGCAGCCCTCGACTAGCGGGGGGGACCACAGATACGCAGTATTTT.

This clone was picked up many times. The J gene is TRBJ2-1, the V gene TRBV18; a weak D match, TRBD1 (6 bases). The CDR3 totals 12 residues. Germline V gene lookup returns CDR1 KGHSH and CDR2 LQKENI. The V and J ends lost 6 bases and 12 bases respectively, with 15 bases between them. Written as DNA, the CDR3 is TGTGCCAGCTCCCTATCAGAGGGGGTGCAGTTCTTC. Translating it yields CASSLSEGVQFF. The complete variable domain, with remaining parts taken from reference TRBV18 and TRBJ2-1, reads NAGVMQNPRHLVRRRGQEARLRCSPMKGHSHVYWYRQLPEEGLKFMVYLQKENIIDESGMPKERFSAEFPKEGPSILRIQQVVRGDSAAYFCASSLSEGVQFFGPGTRLTVL.

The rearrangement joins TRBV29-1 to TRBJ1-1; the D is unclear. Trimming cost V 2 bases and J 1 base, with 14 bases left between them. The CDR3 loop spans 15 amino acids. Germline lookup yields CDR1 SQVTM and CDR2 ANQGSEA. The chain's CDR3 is CSVESSGRANTEAFF. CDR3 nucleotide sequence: TGCAGCGTTGAAAGTAGCGGACGGGCGAACACTGAAGCTTTCTTT.

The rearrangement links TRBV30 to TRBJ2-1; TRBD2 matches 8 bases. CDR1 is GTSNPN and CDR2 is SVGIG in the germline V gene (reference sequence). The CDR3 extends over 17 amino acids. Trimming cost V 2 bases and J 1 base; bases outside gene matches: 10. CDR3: CAWSHRGSGNSYNEQFF. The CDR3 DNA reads TGTGCCTGGAGTCACCGGGGTAGCGGGAATTCCTACAATGAGCAGTTCTTC.

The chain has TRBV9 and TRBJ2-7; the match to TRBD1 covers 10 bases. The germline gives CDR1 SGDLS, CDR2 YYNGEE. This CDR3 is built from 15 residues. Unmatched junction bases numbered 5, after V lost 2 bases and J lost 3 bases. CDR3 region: CASSVGTGASYEQYF. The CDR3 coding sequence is TGTGCCAGCAGCGTTGGGACAGGGGCTAGCTACGAGCAGTACTTC.

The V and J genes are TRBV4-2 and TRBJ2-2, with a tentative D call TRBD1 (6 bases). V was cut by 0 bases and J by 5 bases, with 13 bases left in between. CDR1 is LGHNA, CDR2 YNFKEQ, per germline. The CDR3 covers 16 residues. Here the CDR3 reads CASSQDRNRATGELFF. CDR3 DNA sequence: TGTGCCAGCAGCCAAGATAGGAACAGGGCAACCGGGGAGCTGTTTTTT.

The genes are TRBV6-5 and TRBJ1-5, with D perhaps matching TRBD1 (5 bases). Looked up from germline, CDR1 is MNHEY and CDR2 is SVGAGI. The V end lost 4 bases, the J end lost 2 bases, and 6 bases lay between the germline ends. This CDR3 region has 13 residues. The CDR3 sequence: CASSSGRNQPQHF. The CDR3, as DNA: TGTGCCAGCAGTTCAGGGCGCAATCAGCCCCAGCATTTT.

CDR3 sequence (DNA): TGTGCCAGCTCACAAGGGACAGGGGAGAATTCACCCCTCCACTTT. Translation: CASSQGTGENSPLHF. The V gene is TRBV18, the J gene TRBJ1-6, with 10 bases identical to TRBD1. Looked up from germline, CDR1 is KGHSH and CDR2 is LQKENI. Unmatched junction bases numbered 4, after V lost 4 bases and J lost 7 bases. CDR3 size: 15 residues.

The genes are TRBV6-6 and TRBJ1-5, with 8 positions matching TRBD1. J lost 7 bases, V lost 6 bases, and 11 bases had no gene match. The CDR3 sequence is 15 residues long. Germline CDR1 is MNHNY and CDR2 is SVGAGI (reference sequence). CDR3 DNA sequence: TGTGCCAGCAGACGTCTGGGACAGGTAGAACAGCCCCAGCATTTT. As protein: CASRRLGQVEQPQHF.